These T cell receptor beta chains were read from a single sample in a study of T cell responses to AZD1222 COVID-19 vaccine. Repertoires were generated with immunoSEQ multiplex PCR, while TCRdb's copy carries only in-frame clones and drops some. The top ten clones hold roughly 15% of a sample with about 85,000 clones, 88% of them seen once. The material was peripheral blood, obtained on day 0 of AZD1222 vaccination. These receptors originate from an adult in good health. CDR3s include the opening cysteine and the closing phenylalanine or tryptophan. The order of the fields is CDR3 length, clone size, D gene, J gene, V gene, CDR3 protein, CDR3 DNA. The D gene is left open where the match is weak. Only part of the rows carry a size: once, few, many, or a class if the clone is expanded.

>13|NA|NA|TRBJ1-1|TRBV19
CASSMLLQGEAFF
TGTGCCAGTAGTATGCTACTCCAGGGTGAAGCTTTCTTT
>14|NA|TRBD2|TRBJ2-1|TRBV2
CASSATSGINEQFF
TGTGCCAGCTCAGCGACTAGCGGGATCAATGAGCAGTTCTTC
>17|NA|TRBD1|TRBJ2-1|TRBV7-8
CASSPPSGQGAYNEQFF
TGTGCCAGCAGCCCCCCCTCAGGCCAGGGGGCCTACAATGAGCAGTTCTTC
>15|NA|TRBD1|TRBJ1-4|TRBV5-1
CASSRGQGANEKLFF
TGCGCCAGCAGCCGCGGACAGGGCGCTAATGAAAAACTGTTTTTT
>14|NA|NA|TRBJ1-1|TRBV7-9
CASSLKGPNTEAFF
TGTGCCAGCAGCTTAAAGGGGCCGAACACTGAAGCTTTCTTT
>14|few|NA|TRBJ2-5|TRBV25-1
CASSTGPKGETQYF
TGTGCCAGCAGCACCGGGCCCAAAGGGGAGACCCAGTACTTC
>17|NA|TRBD1|TRBJ1-6|TRBV9
CASSGRQGGNYNSPLHF
TGTGCCAGCAGCGGCCGACAGGGTGGTAACTATAATTCACCCCTCCACTTT
>14|once|TRBD1|TRBJ2-7|TRBV28
CATPTGGGSYEQYF
TGTGCCACCCCAACAGGGGGCGGTTCCTACGAGCAGTACTTC
>15|NA|TRBD1|TRBJ1-5|TRBV6-5
CASSFQGQGLSPQHF
TGTGCCAGCAGTTTTCAGGGACAGGGGTTGTCGCCCCAGCATTTT
>13|NA|TRBD1|TRBJ1-5|TRBV6-5
CASSQQGAQPQHF
TGTGCCAGCAGTCAGCAGGGGGCGCAGCCCCAGCATTTT
>12|NA|NA|TRBJ2-7|TRBV2
CASRGGTYEQYF
TGTGCCAGCAGAGGGGGAACCTACGAGCAGTACTTC
>16|NA|TRBD1|TRBJ1-2|TRBV2
CASSEKSGTANYGYTF
TGTGCCAGCAGTGAAAAATCCGGGACAGCTAACTATGGCTACACCTTC
>14|NA|TRBD2|TRBJ2-7|TRBV15
CATSRGRVMGEQYF
TGTGCCACCAGCAGGGGGAGGGTTATGGGCGAGCAGTACTTC
>19|NA|NA|TRBJ2-6|TRBV7-6
CASSLATNLRISGANVLTF
TGTGCCAGCAGCTTAGCCACCAACTTAAGAATCTCTGGGGCCAACGTCCTGACTTTC
>16|NA|TRBD1|TRBJ2-2|TRBV18
CASSHDRVPNTGELFF
TGTGCCAGCTCGCACGACAGGGTTCCGAACACCGGGGAGCTGTTTTTT
>14|NA|NA|TRBJ2-2|TRBV4-2
CASSQGHSTGELFF
TGTGCCAGCAGCCAGGGGCACAGCACCGGGGAGCTGTTTTTT
>16|NA|NA|TRBJ1-6|TRBV5-1
CASSGVTGDKNSPLHF
TGCGCCAGCAGCGGGGTGACAGGAGACAAAAATTCACCCCTCCACTTT
>14|NA|NA|TRBJ1-2|TRBV19
CASSIRQQGYGYTF
TGTGCCAGTAGTATAAGACAGCAGGGCTATGGCTACACCTTC
>14|NA|NA|TRBJ1-1|TRBV10-3
CAISEFSGMAEAFF
TGTGCCATCAGCGAATTCTCAGGGATGGCTGAAGCTTTCTTT
>14|NA|NA|TRBJ2-1|TRBV4-2
CASSQGIGKYEQFF
TGTGCCAGCAGCCAAGGGATCGGGAAGTATGAGCAGTTCTTC
>13|NA|NA|TRBJ1-2|TRBV27
CASSRERGYGYTF
TGTGCCAGCAGCCGGGAGCGGGGCTATGGCTACACCTTC
>16|once|NA|TRBJ2-1|TRBV5-1
CASSPTWGSSDNEQFF
TGCGCCAGCAGCCCCACCTGGGGGAGTAGCGACAATGAGCAGTTCTTC
>14|NA|TRBD1|TRBJ1-2|TRBV19
CASYKQGANYGYTF
TGTGCCAGTTATAAACAGGGGGCGAACTATGGCTACACCTTC
>13|NA|NA|TRBJ1-5|TRBV25-1
CASSELSGSPQHF
TGTGCCAGCAGTGAATTGTCCGGTTCACCCCAGCATTTT
>14|NA|NA|TRBJ1-2|TRBV28
CASSLTGPNYGYTF
TGTGCCAGCAGCCTAACAGGGCCTAACTATGGCTACACCTTC
>14|NA|NA|TRBJ1-4|TRBV7-8
CASSADLVGVSLFF
TGTGCCAGCAGCGCTGATTTGGTTGGGGTTAGCCTGTTTTTT
>13|NA|NA|TRBJ1-4|TRBV3-1/TRBV3-2
CASSLGKGGKLFF
TGTGCCAGCAGCCTTGGGAAGGGGGGAAAACTGTTTTTT
>13|few|NA|TRBJ2-4|TRBV2
CASSFGPVNIQYF
TGTGCCAGCAGCTTTGGACCGGTGAACATTCAGTACTTC
>14|NA|NA|TRBJ2-3|TRBV7-9
CASSLGVRDDTQYF
TGTGCCAGCAGCTTAGGGGTTCGGGACGATACGCAGTATTTT
>17|NA|TRBD2|TRBJ2-7|TRBV7-9
CASSLGGTSVEPYEQYF
TGTGCCAGCAGCTTAGGGGGGACTAGCGTTGAGCCCTACGAGCAGTACTTC
>14|NA|TRBD2|TRBJ2-5|TRBV15
CATSRAGGGETQYF
TGTGCCACCAGCAGAGCGGGCGGGGGAGAGACCCAGTACTTC
>16|NA|NA|TRBJ1-5|TRBV23-1
CASSQLTHGLNQPQHF
TGCGCCAGCAGTCAACTGACACATGGGCTCAATCAGCCCCAGCATTTT
>14|NA|TRBD1|TRBJ1-1|TRBV28
CASRGQGRNTEAFF
TGTGCCAGCAGAGGACAGGGGAGGAACACTGAAGCTTTCTTT
>15|NA|NA|TRBJ1-1|TRBV15
CATSRDLSPNTEAFF
TGTGCCACCAGCAGAGATCTATCACCGAACACTGAAGCTTTCTTT
>12|NA|NA|TRBJ1-5|TRBV24-1
CATSRGDQPQHF
TGTGCCACCAGTCGGGGAGATCAGCCCCAGCATTTT
>14|NA|NA|TRBJ1-2|TRBV14
CASSQGQGRIGYTF
TGTGCCAGCAGCCAAGGGCAGGGGCGTATTGGCTACACCTTC